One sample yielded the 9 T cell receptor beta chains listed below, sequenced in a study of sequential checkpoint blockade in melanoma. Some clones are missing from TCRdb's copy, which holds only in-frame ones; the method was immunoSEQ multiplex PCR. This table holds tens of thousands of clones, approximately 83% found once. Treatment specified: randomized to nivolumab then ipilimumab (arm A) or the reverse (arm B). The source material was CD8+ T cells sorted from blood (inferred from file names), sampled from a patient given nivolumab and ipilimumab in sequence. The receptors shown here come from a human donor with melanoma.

The CDR3 bases are TGTGCCTGGAGTCGGGACAGTTCGTACGAGCAGTACTTC. It specifies CAWSRDSSYEQYF. The gene calls are TRBV30 and TRBJ2-7; 7 nucleotides line up with TRBD1. CDR3 size: 13 residues. V lost 2 bases, J lost 4 bases, and 5 bases stayed unmatched. The germline CDR1 and CDR2 sequences are GTSNPN and SVGIG (reference sequence).

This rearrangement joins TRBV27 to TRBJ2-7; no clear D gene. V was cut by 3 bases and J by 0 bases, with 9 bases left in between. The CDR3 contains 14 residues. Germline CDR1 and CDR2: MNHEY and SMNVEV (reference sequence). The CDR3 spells CASSFVPSSYEQYF. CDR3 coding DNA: TGTGCCAGCAGTTTCGTGCCGAGCTCCTACGAGCAGTACTTC.

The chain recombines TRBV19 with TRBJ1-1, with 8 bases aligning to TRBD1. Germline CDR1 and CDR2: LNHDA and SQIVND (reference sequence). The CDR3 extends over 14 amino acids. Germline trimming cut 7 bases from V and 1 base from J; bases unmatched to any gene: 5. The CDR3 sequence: CASKPGGANTEAFF. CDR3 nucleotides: TGTGCCAGTAAACCAGGGGGCGCGAACACTGAAGCTTTCTTT.

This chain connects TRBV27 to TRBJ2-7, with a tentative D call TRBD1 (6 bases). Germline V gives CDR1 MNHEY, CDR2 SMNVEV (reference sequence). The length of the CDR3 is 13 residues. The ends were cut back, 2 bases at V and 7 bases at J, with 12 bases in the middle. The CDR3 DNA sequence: TGTGCCAGCAGTTTAAAGGGGGTAACGGAGCAGTACTTC. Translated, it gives CASSLKGVTEQYF.

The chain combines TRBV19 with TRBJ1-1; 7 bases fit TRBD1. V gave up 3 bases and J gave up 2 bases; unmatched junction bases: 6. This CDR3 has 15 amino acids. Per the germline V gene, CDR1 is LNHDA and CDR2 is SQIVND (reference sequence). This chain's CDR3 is CASSIRGQRNTEAFF. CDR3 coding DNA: TGTGCCAGTAGTATTCGGGGACAGAGAAACACTGAAGCTTTCTTT.

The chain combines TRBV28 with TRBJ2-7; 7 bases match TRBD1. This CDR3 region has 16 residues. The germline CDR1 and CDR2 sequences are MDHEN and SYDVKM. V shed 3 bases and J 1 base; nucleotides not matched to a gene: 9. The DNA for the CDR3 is TGTGCCAGCAGTTTGCGAGTCGGGACAGATTCCTACGAGCAGTACTTC. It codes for CASSLRVGTDSYEQYF.

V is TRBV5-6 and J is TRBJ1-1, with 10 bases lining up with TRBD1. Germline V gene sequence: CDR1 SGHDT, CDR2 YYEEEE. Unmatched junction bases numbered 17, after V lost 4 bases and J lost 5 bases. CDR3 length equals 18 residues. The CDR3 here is CASSQWDRGILRGTEAFF. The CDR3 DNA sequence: TGTGCCAGCAGCCAATGGGACAGGGGAATATTGCGAGGAACTGAAGCTTTCTTT.

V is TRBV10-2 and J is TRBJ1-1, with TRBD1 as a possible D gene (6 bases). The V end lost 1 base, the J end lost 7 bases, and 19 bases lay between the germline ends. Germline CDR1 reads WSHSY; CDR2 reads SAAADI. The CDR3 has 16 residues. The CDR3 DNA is TGCGCCAGCAGTGAGTGGAACCGGGACACGCGAATTGAAGCTTTCTTT. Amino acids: CASSEWNRDTRIEAFF.

In nucleotides, the CDR3 is TGTGCCAGCAGTTCAATTCCCGGGACAAACTATGGCTACACCTTC. It yields the protein CASSSIPGTNYGYTF. The rearrangement joins TRBV6-6 to TRBJ1-2, with D perhaps TRBD1 (6 bases). V was shortened by 4 bases and J by 2 bases, with 14 bases between the two germline ends. Per germline, CDR1 MNHNY and CDR2 SVGAGI (reference sequence). This CDR3 spans 15 amino acids.